The 19 T cell receptor beta chains below were found in one sample sequenced in a study of blood T cell repertoires in COVID-19. Only in-frame clones appear in the TCRdb table, and some are missing; sequencing was by immunoSEQ multiplex PCR. The sample includes around 260,000 clones, just over 90% seen only once; the top ten take approximately 2%. The material sequenced was peripheral blood. The receptor source for this set is a woman aged 25 to 39 with COVID-19, enrolled during active disease.

CDR3 DNA: TGTGCCAGCAGCCAATGGCCCCGGACGGGAGAAAATGAGCAGTTCTTC. Residues: CASSQWPRTGENEQFF. The V gene is TRBV5-8, the J gene TRBJ2-1; perhaps TRBD2 as D (6 bases). Trimming took off 4 bases at V and 7 bases at J, with 21 bases between the two ends. Germline CDR1 and CDR2: SGHTS and YDEGEE. This CDR3 has 16 amino acids.

The chain couples TRBV10-1 to TRBJ2-7; tentative D call: TRBD1 (5 bases). In germline, CDR1 is WNHNN, CDR2 SYGVQD (reference sequence). This CDR3 spans 13 amino acids. The V and J ends lost 4 bases and 2 bases respectively, with 9 bases between them. The CDR3, as DNA: TGCGCCAGCAGTGTATCACAGGCCTACGAGCAGTACTTC. It encodes CASSVSQAYEQYF.

J is TRBJ1-4 and V is TRBV13, with 8 bases lining up with TRBD1. Germline V gene sequence: CDR1 PRHDT, CDR2 FYEKMQ (reference sequence). The CDR3 spans 15 residues. The V and J ends lost 4 bases and 7 bases, in that order; junction bases with no gene match: 8. The CDR3 here is CASSSTSGGSEKLFF. CDR3 DNA sequence: TGTGCCAGCAGCTCCACCTCAGGGGGCTCTGAAAAACTGTTTTTT.

This clone was detected only once. The chain joins TRBV27 to TRBJ2-5; tentatively, D is TRBD1 (6 bases). This CDR3 is 13 amino acids long. Germline V CDR1 and CDR2: MNHEY, SMNVEV (reference sequence). Deletions cut 6 bases from V and 9 bases from J, with 17 bases between. The CDR3 protein is CASSLRGTGAQYF. CDR3 nucleotide sequence: TGTGCCAGCAGCCTTAGGGGGACCGGGGCCCAGTACTTC.

The J gene is TRBJ1-1, the V gene TRBV5-1; unclear D gene. CDR1 SGHRS and CDR2 YFSETQ come from the germline V gene. The V gene lost 1 base and the J gene lost 4 bases, with 17 bases spanning the gap. The CDR3 is made up of 16 amino acids. CDR3 DNA: TGCGCCAGCAGCTTGTTTCCCCATGGGGAGGGCACTGAAGCTTTCTTT. Translation: CASSLFPHGEGTEAFF.

This rearrangement joins TRBV2 to TRBJ2-1; 9 bases map to TRBD1. The CDR3 runs to 13 residues. After removal of 6 bases from V and 4 bases from J, the junction contained 1 base not matched to a gene. Germline CDR1 SNHLY, CDR2 FYNNEI. In nucleotides, the CDR3 is TGTGCCAGCAGAGGGACAGGGTACAATGAGCAGTTCTTC. Translated, it gives CASRGTGYNEQFF. The complete variable domain, with remaining parts taken from reference TRBV2 and TRBJ2-1, reads EPEVTQTPSHQVTQMGQEVILRCVPISNHLYFYWYRQILGQKVEFLVSFYNNEISEKSEIFDDQFSVERPDGSNFTLKIRSTKLEDSAMYFCASRGTGYNEQFFGPGTRLTVL.

The V gene is TRBV6-1, the J gene TRBJ2-7; 10 bases line up with TRBD2. Trimming cost V 3 bases and J 2 bases; bases outside gene matches: 4. CDR3 length: 15 amino acids. Per the germline V gene, CDR1 is MNHNS and CDR2 is SASEGT. The DNA of the CDR3 is TGTGCCAGCAGTGAGACTAGCGGGCCAACCTACGAGCAGTACTTC. It specifies CASSETSGPTYEQYF.

J is TRBJ2-5 and V is TRBV2, with D perhaps matching TRBD1 (5 bases). V lost 10 bases and J 4 bases, leaving 13 bases between the germline ends. The CDR3 is 12 residues long. Germline CDR1 and CDR2: SNHLY and FYNNEI. The chain's CDR3 is CAIFLTAETQYF. CDR3 nucleotides: TGTGCCATTTTCTTGACAGCAGAGACCCAGTACTTC.

The chain links TRBV6-1 to TRBJ1-3; TRBD1 is a possible D gene (6 bases). This CDR3 comprises 16 residues. V was cut by 2 bases and J by 4 bases, with 15 bases left in between. Germline V gene lookup returns CDR1 MNHNS and CDR2 SASEGT. CDR3 nucleotide sequence: TGTGCCAGCAGTGAATCGGGGGGCGGTGGCGGAAACACCATATATTTT. Protein: CASSESGGGGGNTIYF.

The chain links TRBV30 to TRBJ1-2; D is undetermined. The CDR3 sequence is 13 residues long. The V end lost 3 bases, the J end lost 0 bases, and 8 bases lay between the germline ends. The germline V gene encodes CDR1 GTSNPN and CDR2 SVGIG (reference sequence). CDR3 in amino acids: CAWRGSPNYGYTF. The CDR3 coding sequence is TGTGCCTGGAGGGGCAGCCCTAACTATGGCTACACCTTC. Full variable domain (rest looked up from reference TRBV30 and TRBJ1-2): SQTIHQWPATLVQPVGSPLSLECTVEGTSNPNLYWYRQAAGRGLQLLFYSVGIGQISSEVPQNLSASRPQDRQFILSSKKLLLSDSGFYLCAWRGSPNYGYTFGSGTRLTVV.

The chain uses TRBV19 and TRBJ2-3, with 7 bases identical to TRBD1. The CDR3 contains 13 residues. The germline CDR1 and CDR2 sequences are LNHDA and SQIVND (reference sequence). Trimming took 7 bases from V and 2 from J; bases not matched to a gene: 3. The CDR3 sequence is CASKGTDTDTQYF. The CDR3 DNA follows: TGTGCCAGTAAGGGGACAGACACAGATACGCAGTATTTT.

This clone occurred once. The gene calls are TRBV4-1 and TRBJ1-1; 7 bases agree with TRBD1. The CDR3 is made up of 14 amino acids. CDR1 and CDR2 from the germline V gene are MGHRA and YSYEKL. V gave up 4 bases and J gave up 3 bases; unmatched junction bases: 5. As DNA, the CDR3 is TGCGCCAGCAGCCCCACAGGGGTTCACACTGAAGCTTTCTTT. Protein sequence: CASSPTGVHTEAFF.

This sequence joins TRBV3-1 (or the pseudogene TRBV3-2) and TRBJ1-3; D is unclear. CDR3 size: 15 residues. In germline, CDR1 is LGHDT, CDR2 YNNKEL (reference sequence). The V and J ends lost 1 base and 2 bases respectively, with 9 bases between them. The chain's CDR3 is CASSQARNPGNTIYF. The CDR3 DNA reads as TGTGCCAGCAGCCAAGCGAGGAACCCTGGAAACACCATATATTTT.

This clone appeared once. V is TRBV28 and J is TRBJ2-2; D is possibly TRBD1 (6 bases). The ends were cut back, 6 bases at V and 2 bases at J, with 22 bases in the middle. Germline assignment: CDR1 MDHEN and CDR2 SYDVKM. This CDR3 spans 18 amino acids. The DNA of the CDR3 is TGTGCCAGCAGCCCCGTTATTGGGGGCCAGGGTAACACCGGGGAGCTGTTTTTT. This codes for CASSPVIGGQGNTGELFF.

The J gene is TRBJ1-2, the V gene TRBV6-5; D uncertain. This CDR3 contains 13 residues. The germline CDR1 and CDR2 sequences are MNHEY and SVGAGI. V was trimmed by 0 bases and J by 6 bases, leaving 8 bases between them. The CDR3 nucleotides read TGTGCCAGCAGTTACTCGATCTCGGATGGCTACACCTTC. This translates into CASSYSISDGYTF.

The chain links TRBV19 to TRBJ1-5; TRBD1 is a possible D gene (6 bases). Germline V gene data show CDR1 as LNHDA and CDR2 as SQIVND (reference sequence). This CDR3 has 17 residues. V was pared by 1 base and J by 0 bases, with 13 bases between. The CDR3 here is CASSIGQARGSNQPQHF. The CDR3 nucleotides read TGTGCCAGTAGTATAGGACAGGCCAGAGGTAGCAATCAGCCCCAGCATTTT. The full variable domain, its missing parts supplied by reference TRBV19 and TRBJ1-5, is DGGITQSPKYLFRKEGQNVTLSCEQNLNHDAMYWYRQDPGQGLRLIYYSQIVNDFQKGDIAEGYSVSREKKESFPLTVTSAQKNPTAFYLCASSIGQARGSNQPQHFGDGTRLSIL.

CDR3 sequence (DNA): TGTGCCAGCAGCCCCCTTATTGCCGGGGAGCTGTTTTTT. This gives the protein CASSPLIAGELFF. The genes are TRBV7-3 and TRBJ2-2; unclear D gene. Per germline, CDR1 SGHTA and CDR2 FQGTGA. Deletions cut 5 bases from V and 6 bases from J, with 10 bases between. The CDR3 is made up of 13 amino acids.

This clone was found a few times. The rearrangement uses TRBV28 and TRBJ1-5; no definite D call. V lost 9 bases to trimming and J lost 1 base, with 10 bases between them. The V gene's germline CDR1 is MDHEN and CDR2 SYDVKM. This CDR3 has 13 residues. The CDR3 loop is CASMRSSNQPQHF. The CDR3, as DNA: TGTGCCAGTATGCGGTCGAGCAATCAGCCCCAGCATTTT.

The CDR3 reads CASSQGQGIAGNTIYF. The DNA for the CDR3 is TGTGCCAGCAGCCAGGGACAGGGAATTGCTGGAAACACCATATATTTT. This rearrangement joins TRBV7-9 to TRBJ1-3; 9 bases match TRBD1. V lost 5 bases to trimming and J lost 2 bases; unmatched junction nucleotides: 7. This CDR3 comprises 16 residues. Germline V gene sequence: CDR1 SEHNR, CDR2 FQNEAQ (reference sequence).